Each of the 10 T cell receptor beta chains below was sequenced from the same sample in a study of PD-L1 blockade in urothelial cancer. Time point reported: peripheral blood 6 weeks after treatment start. The assay was immunoSEQ multiplex PCR, and TCRdb's table has in-frame clones only and misses some. Of about 30,000 clones in the sample, 79% were seen once. This specimen consisted of PBMCs, obtained around atezolizumab (anti-PD-L1) treatment. The receptors here all came from a man between 65 and 85 years old with urothelial cancer.

The CDR3 spells CASRDSDRAYGYTF. In DNA form, the CDR3 reads TGTGCCAGCAGGGACTCGGACAGGGCCTATGGCTACACCTTC. The chain carries TRBV2 and TRBJ1-2, with 8 bases that match TRBD1. From germline, CDR1 is SNHLY and CDR2 FYNNEI. The CDR3 consists of 14 residues. V lost 6 bases and J lost 4; bases outside the gene matches: 7.

This chain links TRBV5-4 with TRBJ2-1; D may be TRBD1 (5 bases). V lost 0 bases to trimming and J lost 6 bases, with 7 bases between them. This CDR3 region has 13 residues. Germline CDR1 and CDR2: SGHNT and YYREEE (reference sequence). The CDR3 sequence: CASSLVGANEQFF. DNA of the CDR3: TGTGCCAGCAGCTTGGTTGGGGCCAATGAGCAGTTCTTC.

This chain uses TRBV2 with TRBJ1-6, with D possibly TRBD1 on 5 matching bases. This CDR3 has 16 amino acids. Deletions cut 6 bases from V and 1 base from J, with 13 bases between. In germline, CDR1 is SNHLY, CDR2 FYNNEI. CDR3 amino acids: CASSTQGWSYNSPLHF. Written as DNA, the CDR3 is TGTGCCAGCAGCACGCAGGGTTGGTCCTATAATTCACCCCTCCACTTT.

This chain links TRBV18 with TRBJ1-5; 7 bases align to TRBD1. Losses at the gene ends were 4 bases for V and 7 bases for J; bases not matched to a gene: 4. The CDR3 is made up of 13 amino acids. In germline, CDR1 is KGHSH, CDR2 LQKENI. CDR3 region: CASSRTGDQPQHF. The CDR3 bases are TGTGCCAGCTCACGTACAGGGGACCAGCCCCAGCATTTT.

The rearrangement joins TRBV27 to TRBJ1-2, with a weak D call TRBD1 (6 bases). V was pared by 2 bases and J by 1 base, with 20 bases between. Germline values: CDR1 MNHEY, CDR2 SMNVEV (reference sequence). The CDR3 has 18 amino acids. Here the CDR3 DNA reads TGTGCCAGCAGTTTAGTACGCCCGCAGGGGCAGGATAACTATGGCTACACCTTC. Residues: CASSLVRPQGQDNYGYTF.

This clone was seen more than once but under ten times. The chain has TRBV6-1 and TRBJ2-7; TRBD2 might be the D (5 bases). From germline, CDR1 is MNHNS and CDR2 SASEGT. CDR3 size: 11 residues. With 3 bases removed from V and 7 bases from J, the gap between germline ends came to 7 bases. The DNA of the CDR3 is TGTGCCAGCAGTGACAGGAGGGAGCAGTACTTC. Translated, it gives CASSDRREQYF.

The J gene is TRBJ2-1, the V gene TRBV6-5, with TRBD2 identical over 7 bases. Trimming took 7 bases from V and 5 from J; bases not matched to a gene: 8. The CDR3 runs to 14 residues. Germline assignment: CDR1 MNHEY and CDR2 SVGAGI. The CDR3 loop reads CASKAGVGNNEQFF. CDR3 bases: TGTGCCAGCAAGGCGGGAGTCGGCAACAATGAGCAGTTCTTC.

The sample holds one count of this clone. This chain links TRBV6-1 with TRBJ2-1; 10 bases are shared with TRBD2. The CDR3 extends over 16 amino acids. V was clipped by 4 bases and J by 7 bases; unmatched bases: 10. The germline V gene has CDR1 MNHNS and CDR2 SASEGT. The DNA of the CDR3 is TGTGCCAGCAGTGTACGGACTAGCGGCACTTTAAATGAGCAGTTCTTC. This sequence encodes CASSVRTSGTLNEQFF.

V is TRBV7-2 and J is TRBJ1-2; 10 bases map to TRBD1. CDR3 length: 14 amino acids. Per germline, CDR1 SGHTA and CDR2 FQGNSA. Germline trimming cut 4 bases from V and 1 base from J; bases unmatched to any gene: 0. The CDR3 sequence is CASSWDRGNYGYTF. The CDR3 DNA is TGTGCCAGCAGCTGGGACAGGGGTAACTATGGCTACACCTTC.

This chain connects TRBV6-1 to TRBJ2-1; D may be TRBD2 (6 bases). The length of the CDR3 is 13 residues. Germline lookup yields CDR1 MNHNS and CDR2 SASEGT. V lost 4 bases to trimming and J lost 6 bases, with 10 bases between them. CDR3 in DNA: TGTGCCAGCAGTGCGCGGGACGGCAATGAGCAGTTCTTC. This encodes CASSARDGNEQFF.